This TCR beta chain comes out of a study of early stage breast cancer tumors. Germline CDR1 is MNHEY and CDR2 is SMNVEV (reference sequence). This CDR3 spans 15 amino acids. The V and J ends lost 6 bases and 1 base respectively, with 15 bases between them. TCRdb's copy holds only in-frame clones and misses some; the assay was immunoSEQ multiplex PCR. This sample yields about 72,000 clones, of which roughly three quarters are seen a single time; roughly 3.5% belongs to the top ten. The TCR sequence derives from a person between 55 and 69 years old with breast cancer. The chain uses TRBV27 and TRBJ2-5; perhaps D is TRBD1 or TRBD2 (6 bases each). The source material was blood. The CDR3 sequence: CASSLTWGAQETQYF. DNA of the CDR3: TGTGCCAGCAGCCTGACTTGGGGGGCCCAAGAGACCCAGTACTTC.